The 32 T cell receptor beta chains below were found in one sample sequenced in a study of blood T cell repertoires in COVID-19. Assay used: immunoSEQ multiplex PCR; TCRdb lists only in-frame clones, some missing. Of around 270,000 clones in the sample, about 91% were seen once. The sequenced sample consisted of peripheral blood. These receptors were taken from a person under 30 with COVID-19, enrolled during active disease.

The rearrangement links TRBV3-1 (or the pseudogene TRBV3-2) to TRBJ1-6; 7 nucleotides align to TRBD1. In germline, CDR1 is LGHDT, CDR2 YNNKEL (reference sequence). The CDR3 is 15 residues long. The V gene end was trimmed by 1 base and the J gene end by 7 bases; junction bases not matched to a gene: 4. The CDR3 protein is CASSQGTGQNSPLHF. DNA of the CDR3: TGTGCCAGCAGCCAAGGGACAGGCCAAAATTCACCCCTCCACTTT.

This chain connects TRBV9 to TRBJ2-4; D unresolved. Germline CDR1 and CDR2: SGDLS and YYNGEE. V gave up 3 bases and J gave up 7 bases, with 5 bases separating them. CDR3 length equals 11 residues. The CDR3 bases are TGTGCCAGCAGCGCCGGGAACATTCAGTACTTC. Translation gives CASSAGNIQYF.

The genes are TRBV7-3 and TRBJ2-1; the D gene is possibly TRBD1 (6 bases). The V and J ends lost 5 bases and 2 bases respectively, with 16 bases between them. Looked up from germline, CDR1 is SGHTA and CDR2 is FQGTGA. This CDR3 contains 16 residues. The CDR3 region is CASSPGDHRAYNEQFF. In nucleotides, the CDR3 is TGTGCCAGCAGCCCAGGGGACCATCGGGCCTACAATGAGCAGTTCTTC.

V gene TRBV28 combines with J gene TRBJ2-7; D gene uncertain. Trimming cost V 5 bases and J 2 bases, with 13 bases left between them. CDR1 and CDR2 from the germline V gene are MDHEN and SYDVKM. CDR3 length: 14 amino acids. CDR3 bases: TGTGCCAGCAGTCCTGTATTTCTAGCCTACGAGCAGTACTTC. Its translation: CASSPVFLAYEQYF.

The V and J genes are TRBV18 and TRBJ1-5; D is undetermined. The CDR3 contains 13 residues. Trimming left V 1 base short and J 5 bases short, with 6 bases between. Germline V gives CDR1 KGHSH, CDR2 LQKENI. For the CDR3, the DNA is TGTGCCAGCTCACCACTCGGAGATCAGCCCCAGCATTTT. Translation gives CASSPLGDQPQHF.

The chain has TRBV13 and TRBJ1-1; 8 bases map to TRBD1. The ends lost 5 bases at V and 1 base at J; junction bases unmatched: 6. Germline V gives CDR1 PRHDT, CDR2 FYEKMQ (reference sequence). The CDR3 is 15 amino acids. This chain's CDR3 is CASSPLGQGNTEAFF. CDR3 DNA sequence: TGTGCCAGCAGCCCGCTTGGACAGGGGAACACTGAAGCTTTCTTT.

This chain links TRBV30 with TRBJ1-5, with a tentative D call TRBD1 (5 bases). V shed 2 bases and J shed 6 bases, with 14 bases lying between them. Germline CDR1 GTSNPN, CDR2 SVGIG (reference sequence). CDR3 length: 14 amino acids. The CDR3 protein is CAWSPPQGGQPQHF. Written as DNA, the CDR3 is TGTGCCTGGAGTCCTCCTCAGGGTGGTCAGCCCCAGCATTTT.

This chain joins TRBV13 and TRBJ1-2; the D gene is possibly TRBD1 (6 bases). Trimming shortened V by 7 bases and J by 4 bases, and 13 bases separated the two germline ends. The CDR3 is 13 amino acids. In germline, CDR1 is PRHDT, CDR2 FYEKMQ (reference sequence). The CDR3 sequence is CASTLGRGYGYTF. The CDR3 coding sequence is TGTGCCAGCACCCTGGGCAGGGGCTATGGCTACACCTTC.

V is TRBV6-2 or TRBV6-3 and J is TRBJ2-5, with a weak D call TRBD2 (6 bases). The CDR3 extends over 13 amino acids. V lost 4 bases to trimming and J lost 2 bases, with 8 bases between them. In germline, CDR1 is MNHEY, CDR2 SVGEGT. In DNA form, the CDR3 reads TGTGCCAGCAGTTCGGGACTTCAAGAGACCCAGTACTTC. Its translation is CASSSGLQETQYF.

The chain carries TRBV9 and TRBJ1-1; D remains unclear. There are 15 residues in the CDR3. Germline CDR1 is SGDLS and CDR2 is YYNGEE. Trimming removed 0 bases at V and 0 bases at J, with 9 bases between. The CDR3 region has the DNA TGTGCCAGCAGCGTAGGCGGTAACATGAACACTGAAGCTTTCTTT. It translates to CASSVGGNMNTEAFF.

This sequence joins TRBV9 and TRBJ2-7; 8 bases align to TRBD2. The V segment lost 4 bases and the J segment 0 bases; nucleotides outside the gene matches: 9. The CDR3 is 16 amino acids. Germline CDR1 and CDR2: SGDLS and YYNGEE. The CDR3 DNA sequence: TGTGCCAGCAGCCTCAAACCGGGACTAGACTCCTACGAGCAGTACTTC. Its translation: CASSLKPGLDSYEQYF.

This clone is a singleton in its sample. The chain has TRBV11-2 and TRBJ2-1, with no clear D. The CDR3 extends over 13 amino acids. CDR1 SGHAT and CDR2 FQNNGV come from the germline V gene. V was shortened by 1 base and J by 6 bases, with 7 bases between the two germline ends. The CDR3 sequence: CASSLGRGNEQFF. For the CDR3, the DNA is TGTGCCAGCAGCTTAGGAAGAGGCAATGAGCAGTTCTTC.

The chain employs TRBV11-2 and TRBJ2-7, with a weak D call TRBD2 (6 bases). Per the germline V gene, CDR1 is SGHAT and CDR2 is FQNNGV. The length of the CDR3 is 14 residues. Between the trimmed V and J ends, which lost 1 base and 5 bases, there was a span of 12 bases. CDR3 DNA: TGTGCCAGCAGCTTAGTGACCGGGGGACACGAGCAGTACTTC. This codes for CASSLVTGGHEQYF.

The chain carries TRBV7-3 and TRBJ2-5, with 7 bases aligning to TRBD2. V shed 1 base, J shed 5 bases, and the junction held 7 bases outside the gene matches. This CDR3 is 15 amino acids long. Germline V gives CDR1 SGHTA, CDR2 FQGTGA. The CDR3 bases are TGTGCCAGCAGCTTAAGCGGGAGAACCACCGAGACCCAGTACTTC. Its translation is CASSLSGRTTETQYF.

This chain connects TRBV7-6 to TRBJ2-3, with 11 bases fitting TRBD2. The V and J ends lost 6 bases and 3 bases, in that order; junction bases with no gene match: 5. This CDR3 has 15 residues. Germline V gene lookup returns CDR1 SGHVS and CDR2 FNYEAQ. This CDR3 is CASRSTSGSTDTQYF. The CDR3 DNA reads TGTGCCAGCAGATCTACTAGCGGGAGTACAGATACGCAGTATTTT.

The chain is built from TRBV2 and TRBJ2-5; D might be TRBD1 (6 bases). V was shortened by 6 bases and J by 5 bases, with 13 bases between the two germline ends. The CDR3 is made up of 13 amino acids. Germline lookup yields CDR1 SNHLY and CDR2 FYNNEI. In DNA, the CDR3 is TGTGCCAGCAGCAGATCAGGGGAGGAGACCCAGTACTTC. It yields the protein CASSRSGEETQYF.

V gene TRBV29-1 combines with J gene TRBJ1-1; D remains ambiguous. The germline V gene has CDR1 SQVTM and CDR2 ANQGSEA. Between the trimmed V and J ends, which lost 3 bases and 0 bases, there was a span of 8 bases. The CDR3 extends over 13 amino acids. In nucleotides, the CDR3 is TGCAGCGTTGAGTCAGTCATGAACACTGAAGCTTTCTTT. Its protein product is CSVESVMNTEAFF.

As for this clone: Other DNA sequences of this sample code for an identical CDR3. The chain has TRBV9 and TRBJ2-5; D gene ambiguous. Trimming took off 2 bases at V and 1 base at J, with 6 bases between the two ends. Germline V gene data show CDR1 as SGDLS and CDR2 as YYNGEE. There are 13 residues in the CDR3. CDR3 coding DNA: TGTGCCAGCAGCGTCTCGGGCCAAGAGACCCAGTACTTC. This codes for CASSVSGQETQYF.

The gene calls are TRBV18 and TRBJ2-3; a possible D gene is TRBD2 (6 bases). Trimming removed 3 bases from V and 3 bases from J, with 13 bases in between. Germline V lookup: CDR1 KGHSH, CDR2 LQKENI. The CDR3 contains 15 residues. CDR3 sequence: CASSPSGVETDTQYF. CDR3 DNA: TGTGCCAGCTCACCGTCGGGAGTTGAAACAGATACGCAGTATTTT.

This clone was observed once. The rearrangement uses TRBV7-2 and TRBJ1-1; no clear D gene. Trimming removed 3 bases at V and 0 bases at J, with 8 bases between. Germline CDR1 is SGHTA and CDR2 is FQGNSA. The CDR3 extends over 14 amino acids. In nucleotides, the CDR3 is TGTGCCAGCAGCTTCGACACCATGAACACTGAAGCTTTCTTT. Protein: CASSFDTMNTEAFF.

V is TRBV24-1 and J is TRBJ1-2; 8 positions match TRBD1. The germline V gene has CDR1 KGHDR and CDR2 SFDVKD. The J segment lost 2 bases and the V segment lost 6 bases, leaving 1 base of the junction unmatched. This CDR3 spans 13 amino acids. The CDR3 nucleotides are TGTGCCACCAGTCGACAGGGGAACTATGGCTACACCTTC. Amino acid sequence: CATSRQGNYGYTF.

This clone was seen only a few times. This sequence joins TRBV4-3 and TRBJ1-1; unclear D gene. V lost 0 bases and J 5 bases, leaving 10 bases between the germline ends. The CDR3 has 14 amino acids. Germline CDR1 and CDR2: LGHNA and YSLEER. The DNA for the CDR3 is TGCGCCAGCAGCCAAGACATGGCGGGGACTGAAGCTTTCTTT. Amino acid sequence: CASSQDMAGTEAFF.

The chain uses TRBV11-2 and TRBJ2-1, with 7 bases lining up with TRBD1. This CDR3 comprises 12 residues. CDR1 SGHAT and CDR2 FQNNGV come from the germline V gene. With 7 bases clipped from V and 6 bases from J, the junction kept 3 bases outside the gene matches. The DNA of the CDR3 is TGTGCCAGCACCTGGGACAGCAATGAGCAGTTCTTC. Translated, it gives CASTWDSNEQFF.

The chain links TRBV30 to TRBJ2-7; TRBD2 matches 9 bases. Germline V CDR1 and CDR2: GTSNPN, SVGIG (reference sequence). The CDR3 length is 15 residues. V lost 1 base, J lost 0 bases, and 4 bases stayed unmatched. In nucleotides, the CDR3 is TGTGCCTGGAGTGGACTAGCGGCCAGCTCCTACGAGCAGTACTTC. Translated: CAWSGLAASSYEQYF.

This sequence joins TRBV30 and TRBJ1-6; a weak D match, TRBD1 (5 bases). CDR1 GTSNPN and CDR2 SVGIG come from the germline V gene (reference sequence). The CDR3 sequence is 12 residues long. V lost 1 base and J 9 bases, leaving 7 bases between the germline ends. The CDR3 DNA reads TGTGCCTGGAGTGCAGGGTTTTCACCCCTCCACTTT. Protein product: CAWSAGFSPLHF.

The chain is built from TRBV18 and TRBJ1-2; D is uncertain. The CDR3 has 14 residues. V lost 2 bases to trimming and J lost 3 bases, with 10 bases between them. Germline values: CDR1 KGHSH, CDR2 LQKENI. The CDR3 loop reads CASSPSSEDYGYTF. The CDR3 DNA is TGTGCCAGCTCACCATCGTCGGAGGACTATGGCTACACCTTC.

The V gene is TRBV27, the J gene TRBJ1-5, with 7 positions matching TRBD1. The V segment lost 4 bases and the J segment 2 bases; nucleotides outside the gene matches: 8. The CDR3 contains 16 residues. Germline CDR1 MNHEY, CDR2 SMNVEV (reference sequence). CDR3 bases: TGTGCCAGCAGTTCACAGGGGCCTATCGGCAATCAGCCCCAGCATTTT. Translation: CASSSQGPIGNQPQHF.

This clone was seen just once. This chain links TRBV5-8 with TRBJ2-7, with 10 bases lining up with TRBD1. V was pared by 4 bases and J by 0 bases, with 13 bases of the junction left unmatched. From germline, CDR1 is SGHTS and CDR2 YDEGEE. This CDR3 has 18 amino acids. This CDR3 is CASSPDRTGGRSSYEQYF. The DNA for the CDR3 is TGTGCCAGCAGCCCGGATCGGACAGGGGGAAGAAGCTCCTACGAGCAGTACTTC.

The V and J genes are TRBV7-3 and TRBJ2-1; 14 bases are shared with TRBD2. CDR1 is SGHTA, CDR2 FQGTGA, per germline. The trim removed 5 bases at V and 0 bases at J, leaving 3 bases unmatched. The CDR3 runs 17 residues. This CDR3 is CASSLGTSGSSYNEQFF. The CDR3 DNA sequence: TGTGCCAGCAGCCTCGGGACTAGCGGGAGCTCCTACAATGAGCAGTTCTTC.

J is TRBJ1-5 and V is TRBV5-4; 7 bases map to TRBD1. The CDR3 runs 13 residues. Per germline, CDR1 SGHNT and CDR2 YYREEE (reference sequence). The trim removed 4 bases at V and 6 bases at J, leaving 4 bases unmatched. The CDR3 DNA is TGTGCCAGCAGCCAAGACAGGGCTCAGCCCCAGCATTTT. Translation gives CASSQDRAQPQHF.

This sequence joins TRBV7-9 and TRBJ2-2; possible D gene TRBD1, 6 bases. Trimming pared 5 bases from V and 6 bases from J, leaving 13 bases between. The germline V gene encodes CDR1 SEHNR and CDR2 FQNEAQ (reference sequence). This CDR3 region has 14 residues. The CDR3, as DNA: TGTGCCAGCAGCCAGGACAGTTTTCCCGGGGAGCTGTTTTTT. Translation: CASSQDSFPGELFF.

The chain has TRBV28 and TRBJ2-1, with 7 bases that match TRBD2. V was pared by 5 bases and J by 8 bases, with 6 bases of the junction left unmatched. Germline values: CDR1 MDHEN, CDR2 SYDVKM. CDR3 length: 13 residues. CDR3 protein: CASSRREIHEQFF. The CDR3 nucleotides are TGTGCCAGCAGTCGGCGGGAGATCCATGAGCAGTTCTTC.